The 30 T cell receptor beta chains reported below all come from one sample, sequenced in a study of cytomegalovirus exposure and HLA in healthy donors. PCR employed 60 Vbeta and 13 Jbeta primers. Repertoires were generated with immunoSEQ multiplex PCR, while TCRdb's copy carries only in-frame clones and drops some. Its table records 150,000 or so clones. Sequencing was performed on PBMCs. These receptors were obtained from a woman aged 18-30 years in good health and CMV-seronegative.

This rearrangement joins TRBV6-1 to TRBJ1-4; 8 bases map to TRBD1. CDR3 length: 15 residues. CDR1 is MNHNS, CDR2 SASEGT, per germline. The ends lost 3 bases at V and 8 bases at J; junction bases unmatched: 8. The CDR3 DNA is TGTGCCAGCAGTGAGTTACAGGGGGAACTGGAAAAACTGTTTTTT. Its translation: CASSELQGELEKLFF.

The chain is built from TRBV11-3 and TRBJ2-1, with 11 bases fitting TRBD1. The CDR3 extends over 15 amino acids. With V trimmed by 5 bases and J by 7 bases, 7 bases remained unmatched. In germline, CDR1 is SGHNT, CDR2 YENEEA. CDR3 sequence: CASSPGQGADNEQFF. CDR3 in DNA: TGTGCCAGCAGCCCCGGACAGGGGGCTGATAATGAGCAGTTCTTC.

The chain recombines TRBV5-6 with TRBJ1-5, with D possibly being TRBD1 (6 bases). The germline V and J ends were trimmed by 4 bases and 6 bases, with 17 bases remaining between them. The germline CDR1 and CDR2 sequences are SGHDT and YYEEEE. The CDR3 spans 15 residues. CDR3 sequence reads: CASSVGTGWFQPQHF. CDR3 bases: TGTGCCAGCAGCGTCGGTACAGGGTGGTTTCAGCCCCAGCATTTT.

Here the CDR3 DNA reads TGTGCCAGCAGCTTACGGGGGACTTACACAGATACGCAGTATTTT. This codes for CASSLRGTYTDTQYF. V and J are TRBV11-2 and TRBJ2-3, with TRBD2 as a possible D gene (6 bases). V was trimmed by 2 bases and J by 2 bases, leaving 11 bases between them. Looked up from germline, CDR1 is SGHAT and CDR2 is FQNNGV. This CDR3 is built from 15 residues.

The J gene is TRBJ2-3, the V gene TRBV7-9; D gene unclear. V was trimmed by 5 bases and J by 3 bases, leaving 3 bases between them. The CDR3 has 11 amino acids. CDR1 is SEHNR and CDR2 is FQNEAQ in the germline V gene (reference sequence). CDR3 loop: CASSPTDTQYF. In DNA, the CDR3 is TGTGCCAGCAGCCCAACAGATACGCAGTATTTT.

This chain links TRBV5-4 with TRBJ2-7; 12 positions match TRBD2. This CDR3 is 16 amino acids long. V lost 4 bases and J lost 2; bases outside the gene matches: 7. The germline gives CDR1 SGHNT, CDR2 YYREEE (reference sequence). The CDR3 region is CASSEGLAGSAYEQYV. CDR3 sequence (DNA): TGTGCCAGCAGCGAGGGACTAGCGGGTTCAGCCTACGAGCAGTACGTC.

The chain recombines TRBV7-9 with TRBJ1-1; 8 positions agree with TRBD1. The germline V gene encodes CDR1 SEHNR and CDR2 FQNEAQ (reference sequence). Trimming cost V 1 base and J 3 bases; bases outside gene matches: 10. This CDR3 region has 17 residues. The DNA of the CDR3 is TGTGCCAGCAGCTTAGTTACAGGGGGAAGGAGGGACACTGAAGCTTTCTTT. This codes for CASSLVTGGRRDTEAFF.

This rearrangement joins TRBV4-1 to TRBJ2-7; 10 bases are shared with TRBD2. The CDR3 consists of 15 residues. Germline trimming cut 4 bases from V and 4 bases from J; bases unmatched to any gene: 7. Germline V gene data show CDR1 as MGHRA and CDR2 as YSYEKL. CDR3 loop: CASSPGASGSYEQYF. CDR3 bases: TGCGCCAGCAGCCCAGGGGCTAGCGGGAGTTACGAGCAGTACTTC.

The rearrangement joins TRBV6-1 to TRBJ1-6, with TRBD1 matching 7 bases. This CDR3 is 14 amino acids long. The trim removed 5 bases at V and 10 bases at J, leaving 8 bases unmatched. The germline gives CDR1 MNHNS, CDR2 SASEGT. This CDR3 is CASSWDSLVSPLHF. The CDR3, as DNA: TGTGCCAGCAGTTGGGACAGTCTCGTCTCACCCCTCCACTTT.

This chain joins TRBV6-5 and TRBJ2-5; D remains ambiguous. Germline loops: CDR1 MNHEY, CDR2 SVGAGI. V was clipped by 2 bases and J by 2 bases, with 12 bases between them. The CDR3 covers 15 residues. The CDR3 reads CASSYQRDRQETQYF. The CDR3 DNA reads as TGTGCCAGCAGTTACCAGCGTGATCGGCAAGAGACCCAGTACTTC.

The genes are TRBV5-1 and TRBJ2-1; weak D call: TRBD1 (6 bases). The CDR3 spans 12 residues. V lost 4 bases, J lost 10 bases, and 12 bases lay in between. Per germline, CDR1 SGHRS and CDR2 YFSETQ. The CDR3 region has the DNA TGCGCCAGCAGCCTACCAGGGGTCGAGCAGTTCTTC. It is translated as CASSLPGVEQFF.

The J gene is TRBJ1-1, the V gene TRBV4-1; 8 bases are shared with TRBD1. The CDR3 runs to 13 residues. V gave up 1 base and J gave up 8 bases; unmatched junction bases: 3. Germline assignment: CDR1 MGHRA and CDR2 YSYEKL. The chain's CDR3 is CASSQGQGTEAFF. The CDR3 DNA is TGCGCCAGCAGCCAAGGACAGGGGACAGAAGCTTTCTTT.

The rearrangement uses TRBV21-1 and TRBJ2-7; the table's D call, TRBD1, was not checked against the DNA. TRBV21-1 represents a pseudogene. The CDR3 covers 12 residues. CDR3 in DNA: TGTGCCAGCGCGCCGGCAGGGGGTATAGAGTACGTC. Translated, it gives CASAPAGGIEYV.

J is TRBJ2-1 and V is TRBV10-3; tentative D call: TRBD2 (12 bases). The V gene lost 3 bases and the J gene lost 0 bases, with 36 bases spanning the gap. Germline V gives CDR1 ENHRY, CDR2 SYGVKD. The CDR3 length is 24 residues. The chain's CDR3 is CAISDLTGTGGTSGYPSSYNEQFF. The CDR3 bases are TGTGCCATCAGTGACCTTACCGGGACAGGGGGGACTAGCGGGTATCCTAGCTCCTACAATGAGCAGTTCTTC.

The chain carries TRBV6-5 and TRBJ1-4; 7 nucleotides match TRBD1. The ends lost 10 bases at V and 8 bases at J; junction bases unmatched: 10. Germline values: CDR1 MNHEY, CDR2 SVGAGI. CDR3 length equals 13 residues. CDR3 DNA sequence: TGTGCCACCAAAACAGGGGAGAAGGAAAAACTGTTTTTT. Its translation: CATKTGEKEKLFF.

V and J are TRBV18 and TRBJ2-5, with D unresolved. V dropped 6 bases and J dropped 5 bases, with 13 bases sitting between them. Germline V gene data show CDR1 as KGHSH and CDR2 as LQKENI. CDR3 length equals 13 residues. The CDR3 bases are TGTGCCAGCTCGCCTACTCGTTATGAGACCCAGTACTTC. The encoded protein is CASSPTRYETQYF.

The chain links TRBV4-1 to TRBJ2-3; D possibly corresponds to TRBD2 (6 bases). Germline values: CDR1 MGHRA, CDR2 YSYEKL. The CDR3 covers 14 residues. The V end lost 3 bases, the J end lost 3 bases, and 10 bases lay between the germline ends. CDR3 bases: TGCGCCAGCAGCCAGGGGGGTAGAACAGATACGCAGTATTTT. It specifies CASSQGGRTDTQYF.

The CDR3 DNA is TGTGCCAGCAGTTACTCTGGGACTAGCGACCACGAGCAGTACTTC. This encodes CASSYSGTSDHEQYF. The gene calls are TRBV6-5 and TRBJ2-7, with 10 bases identical to TRBD2. The germline gives CDR1 MNHEY, CDR2 SVGAGI. This CDR3 has 15 residues. Trimming took 0 bases from V and 5 from J; bases not matched to a gene: 4.

The V call is TRBV27, the J call TRBJ2-1, with D possibly TRBD2 on 5 matching bases. Trimming removed 6 bases at V and 12 bases at J, with 12 bases between. CDR3 length equals 11 residues. Germline lookup yields CDR1 MNHEY and CDR2 SMNVEV (reference sequence). The DNA of the CDR3 is TGTGCCAGCAGAAGCGGATCCGGGCAGTTCTTC. Amino acids: CASRSGSGQFF.

This sequence joins TRBV6-1 and TRBJ1-2; no firm D call. V lost 2 bases and J 2 bases, leaving 18 bases between the germline ends. This CDR3 contains 17 residues. Germline V gene data show CDR1 as MNHNS and CDR2 as SASEGT. This chain's CDR3 is CASSEIFFGKENYGYTF. DNA for the CDR3: TGTGCCAGCAGTGAAATATTCTTCGGTAAGGAGAACTATGGCTACACCTTC.

CDR3 amino acids: CASSPTRQQPPTEAFF. The CDR3 DNA reads TGTGCCAGCAGCCCGACTAGACAGCAGCCTCCCACTGAAGCTTTCTTT. This rearrangement joins TRBV7-3 to TRBJ1-1; D is possibly TRBD1 (5 bases). Trimming left V 5 bases short and J 4 bases short, with 20 bases between. The CDR3 has 16 residues. Germline values: CDR1 SGHTA, CDR2 FQGTGA.

The DNA for the CDR3 is TGTGCCAGCAGCAACGACAGACTAGCGGGGATTGGAGGGCAGTTCTTC. This codes for CASSNDRLAGIGGQFF. This chain joins TRBV11-3 and TRBJ2-1; 11 nucleotides align to TRBD2. The CDR3 is made up of 16 amino acids. With V trimmed by 5 bases and J by 12 bases, 15 bases remained unmatched. From germline, CDR1 is SGHNT and CDR2 YENEEA.

The chain uses TRBV14 and TRBJ1-2; D is unclear. The V and J ends lost 0 bases and 4 bases respectively, with 12 bases between them. CDR3 length: 15 residues. Per the germline V gene, CDR1 is SGHDN and CDR2 is FVKESK. In nucleotides, the CDR3 is TGTGCCAGCAGCCAAGAGTTGCGGGGAATCTATGGCTACACCTTC. Its protein product is CASSQELRGIYGYTF.

This chain connects TRBV2 to TRBJ2-6, with TRBD1 identical over 7 bases. The CDR3 has 16 residues. J lost 0 bases, V lost 8 bases, and 7 bases had no gene match. Per germline, CDR1 SNHLY and CDR2 FYNNEI. For the CDR3, the DNA is TGTGCCAGCGAGACCGGGACAGCCTCTGGGGCCAACGTCCTGACTTTC. Its protein product is CASETGTASGANVLTF.

The chain has TRBV7-6 and TRBJ2-3, with 16 bases identical to TRBD2. Germline V gene sequence: CDR1 SGHVS, CDR2 FNYEAQ. The CDR3 is 20 residues long. Trimming removed 1 base from V and 5 bases from J; junction bases left unmatched: 12. The CDR3 DNA is TGTGCCAGCAGCTTAGGTCCAGCCGGGACTAGCGGGAGGGCAGGAGATACGCAGTATTTT. Amino acids: CASSLGPAGTSGRAGDTQYF. Based on the CDR3 plus reference TRBV7-6 and TRBJ2-3, the full variable domain is GAGVSQSPRYKVTKRGQDVALRCDPISGHVSLYWYRQALGQGPEFLTYFNYEAQQDKSGLPNDRFSAERPEGSISTLTIQRTEQRDSAMYRCASSLGPAGTSGRAGDTQYFGPGTRLTVL.

The CDR3 reads CASSLVWLENTGELFF. DNA for the CDR3: TGTGCCAGCAGCTTAGTGTGGCTAGAGAACACCGGGGAGCTGTTTTTT. V gene TRBV7-9 combines with J gene TRBJ2-2; no clear D. Germline lookup yields CDR1 SEHNR and CDR2 FQNEAQ (reference sequence). The CDR3 covers 16 residues. Trimming took off 1 base at V and 1 base at J, with 10 bases between the two ends.

The chain is built from TRBV14 and TRBJ1-1, with unresolved D. Deletions cut 4 bases from V and 11 bases from J, with 17 bases between. The CDR3 contains 13 residues. Germline V gene lookup returns CDR1 SGHDN and CDR2 FVKESK. The DNA for the CDR3 is TGTGCCAGCAGCCCTATAGACCCGCGGCGGGCTTTCTTT. Amino acid sequence: CASSPIDPRRAFF.

The chain has TRBV9 and TRBJ2-1, with 7 bases fitting TRBD1. Germline lookup yields CDR1 SGDLS and CDR2 YYNGEE. The length of the CDR3 is 13 residues. After removal of 2 bases from V and 7 bases from J, the junction contained 3 bases not matched to a gene. The CDR3 nucleotides are TGTGCCAGCAGCGTGGGACAGTTGAATGAGCAGTTCTTC. Translation: CASSVGQLNEQFF. The variable domain in full, completed from reference TRBV9 and TRBJ2-1, reads DSGVTQTPKHLITATGQRVTLRCSPRSGDLSVYWYQQSLDQGLQFLIQYYNGEERAKGNILERFSAQQFPDLHSELNLSSLELGDSALYFCASSVGQLNEQFFGPGTRLTVL.

This chain uses TRBV7-7 with TRBJ2-2; D remains unclear. Per the germline V gene, CDR1 is SSHAT and CDR2 is FNYEAQ (reference sequence). V lost 3 bases to trimming and J lost 5 bases, with 7 bases between them. The CDR3 has 13 residues. DNA of the CDR3: TGTGCCAGCAGCTTGACTTCTACCGGGGAGCTGTTTTTT. This codes for CASSLTSTGELFF.

This chain joins TRBV2 and TRBJ2-1; 7 bases line up with TRBD1. This CDR3 is 15 amino acids long. Trimming cost V 3 bases and J 8 bases; bases outside gene matches: 10. Per germline, CDR1 SNHLY and CDR2 FYNNEI. The CDR3 here is CASSDGPRGGYEQFF. In nucleotides, the CDR3 is TGTGCCAGCAGTGATGGCCCTCGAGGGGGCTATGAGCAGTTCTTC. The entire variable domain, with the rest obtained from reference TRBV2 and TRBJ2-1, is as follows: EPEVTQTPSHQVTQMGQEVILRCVPISNHLYFYWYRQILGQKVEFLVSFYNNEISEKSEIFDDQFSVERPDGSNFTLKIRSTKLEDSAMYFCASSDGPRGGYEQFFGPGTRLTVL.